Listed below are T cell receptor beta chains from one sample, sequenced in a study of T cell responses to AZD1222 COVID-19 vaccine. Profiled with immunoSEQ multiplex PCR; TCRdb holds only in-frame clones, not every one. In the table there are 90,000 to 95,000 clones, approximately 90% of which are singletons. The sequencing here drew on peripheral blood, taken on day 0 of AZD1222 vaccination. These TCRs come from an adult in good health. The CDR3 runs from the conserved cysteine through the conserved F or W. The D gene is left open where the match is weak. Clone size appears in some rows only: once, few, many, or a class for an expanded clone.

d_call: TRBD1
j_call: TRBJ1-4
clone_size: NA
v_call: TRBV19
cdr3_nt: TGTGCCAGTACCAACTATAGGGGGCAGGGTGACGGGGAAAAACTGTTTTTT
cdr3_aa: CASTNYRGQGDGEKLFF

d_call: TRBD1
j_call: TRBJ1-1
clone_size: NA
v_call: TRBV7-9
cdr3_nt: TGTGCCAGCAGCCCAGGGACAGGGCTGAACACTGAAGCTTTCTTT
cdr3_aa: CASSPGTGLNTEAFF

d_call: NA
j_call: TRBJ2-7
clone_size: NA
v_call: TRBV7-7
cdr3_nt: TGTGCTAGCAGCTTAAACAGTCAAATTGAGTACGAGCAGTACTTC
cdr3_aa: CASSLNSQIEYEQYF

d_call: TRBD2
j_call: TRBJ2-7
clone_size: NA
v_call: TRBV19
cdr3_nt: TGTGCCACCGGGACTAGCGGCCTCGAGCAGTACTTC
cdr3_aa: CATGTSGLEQYF

d_call: TRBD1
j_call: TRBJ1-3
clone_size: NA
v_call: TRBV4-1
cdr3_nt: TGCGCCAGCAGCCACATTACAGGGGACTTCTCTGGAAACACCATATATTTT
cdr3_aa: CASSHITGDFSGNTIYF

d_call: NA
j_call: TRBJ1-2
clone_size: NA
v_call: TRBV10-3
cdr3_nt: TGTGCCATCAGCCCCTGGGACACCGGGAACTATGGCTACACCTTC
cdr3_aa: CAISPWDTGNYGYTF

d_call: NA
j_call: TRBJ1-5
clone_size: NA
v_call: TRBV6-2/TRBV6-3
cdr3_nt: TGTGCCAGCAGTTACTCGGCACGGGGGAATCAGCCCCAGCATTTT
cdr3_aa: CASSYSARGNQPQHF

d_call: NA
j_call: TRBJ1-5
clone_size: NA
v_call: TRBV10-3
cdr3_nt: TGTGCCATAACTGGGGGCAGCAATCAGCCCCAGCATTTT
cdr3_aa: CAITGGSNQPQHF

d_call: NA
j_call: TRBJ2-3
clone_size: once
v_call: TRBV12-3/TRBV12-4
cdr3_nt: TGTGCCAGCAGCCAGGGACCCCCGGGTACGCAGTATTTT
cdr3_aa: CASSQGPPGTQYF

d_call: NA
j_call: TRBJ1-5
clone_size: NA
v_call: TRBV5-4
cdr3_nt: TGTGCCAGCAGCCTGGACAGCAATCAGCCCCAGCATTTT
cdr3_aa: CASSLDSNQPQHF

d_call: TRBD1
j_call: TRBJ2-3
clone_size: NA
v_call: TRBV5-1
cdr3_nt: TGCGCCAGCAGCTTGGTCACAGGGGCAGATACGCAGTATTTT
cdr3_aa: CASSLVTGADTQYF

d_call: NA
j_call: TRBJ1-3
clone_size: NA
v_call: TRBV4-1
cdr3_nt: TGCGCCAGCAGCCAAGTACTCAGGTCTGGAAACACCATATATTTT
cdr3_aa: CASSQVLRSGNTIYF

d_call: TRBD2
j_call: TRBJ2-3
clone_size: NA
v_call: TRBV19
cdr3_nt: TGTGCCAGTAGTGCGCTAACCCTAGCGGGGGGGTTCTTCACAGATACGCAGTATTTT
cdr3_aa: CASSALTLAGGFFTDTQYF

d_call: NA
j_call: TRBJ1-4
clone_size: NA
v_call: TRBV4-2
cdr3_nt: TGTGCCAGCAGCCAAGTGCCTGGAGCAACTAATGAAAAACTGTTTTTT
cdr3_aa: CASSQVPGATNEKLFF

d_call: NA
j_call: TRBJ1-3
clone_size: NA
v_call: TRBV5-1
cdr3_nt: TGCGCCAGCAGCTTGGGAGCTAGCCTCTCTGGAAACACCATATATTTT
cdr3_aa: CASSLGASLSGNTIYF

d_call: NA
j_call: TRBJ1-3
clone_size: NA
v_call: TRBV4-3
cdr3_nt: TGCGCCAGCAGCCAAGACGGACACTCTGGAAACACCATATATTTT
cdr3_aa: CASSQDGHSGNTIYF

d_call: NA
j_call: TRBJ2-1
clone_size: NA
v_call: TRBV19
cdr3_nt: TGTGCCAGTAGTATAGATGTGTGGGACACCGGGTTCTTC
cdr3_aa: CASSIDVWDTGFF

d_call: NA
j_call: TRBJ2-2
clone_size: once
v_call: TRBV4-3
cdr3_nt: TGCGCCAGCAGCCAAGATCTTAAGGCCACCGGGGAGCTGTTTTTT
cdr3_aa: CASSQDLKATGELFF

d_call: NA
j_call: TRBJ2-1
clone_size: NA
v_call: TRBV12-3/TRBV12-4
cdr3_nt: TGTGCCAGCAGTTTTGTGCTCAATGAGCAGTTCTTC
cdr3_aa: CASSFVLNEQFF

d_call: NA
j_call: TRBJ1-6
clone_size: NA
v_call: TRBV5-8
cdr3_nt: TGTGCCAGCAGCTTCCGTCAGGGTAATTCACCCCTCCACTTT
cdr3_aa: CASSFRQGNSPLHF

d_call: NA
j_call: TRBJ1-2
clone_size: NA
v_call: TRBV3-1/TRBV3-2
cdr3_nt: TGTGCCAGCAGCCAAGATCTTAACTCAGAATATGGCTACACCTTC
cdr3_aa: CASSQDLNSEYGYTF

d_call: NA
j_call: TRBJ2-1
clone_size: NA
v_call: TRBV5-1
cdr3_nt: TGCGCCAGCTCTACAGGATCCCAGAATGAGCAGTTCTTC
cdr3_aa: CASSTGSQNEQFF

d_call: TRBD1
j_call: TRBJ1-4
clone_size: NA
v_call: TRBV6-2/TRBV6-3
cdr3_nt: TGTGCCAGCAGCTATGCCGGGACAGCAAATGAAAAACTGTTTTTT
cdr3_aa: CASSYAGTANEKLFF

d_call: TRBD1
j_call: TRBJ1-2
clone_size: NA
v_call: TRBV3-1/TRBV3-2
cdr3_nt: TGTGCCAGCAGCCCTAGGGACAGAGCTAACTATGGCTACACCTTC
cdr3_aa: CASSPRDRANYGYTF

d_call: NA
j_call: TRBJ1-2
clone_size: few
v_call: TRBV19
cdr3_nt: TGTGCCAGTAGGATCAGACAGAGGAACTATGGCTACACCTTC
cdr3_aa: CASRIRQRNYGYTF

d_call: TRBD2
j_call: TRBJ2-3
clone_size: NA
v_call: TRBV7-2
cdr3_nt: TGTGCCAGCAGCCCAGGGACTACCTTCACAGATACGCAGTATTTT
cdr3_aa: CASSPGTTFTDTQYF

d_call: NA
j_call: TRBJ1-2
clone_size: NA
v_call: TRBV28
cdr3_nt: TGTGCCAGCAGTTTAGATCTGGGAAGAAACTATGGCTACACCTTC
cdr3_aa: CASSLDLGRNYGYTF

d_call: NA
j_call: TRBJ2-5
clone_size: NA
v_call: TRBV21-1
cdr3_nt: TGTGCCAGCAGACCCGGACAGGGGATTGGGGAGACCCAGTACTTC
cdr3_aa: CASRPGQGIGETQYF

d_call: NA
j_call: TRBJ2-1
clone_size: NA
v_call: TRBV18
cdr3_nt: TGTGCCAGCTCACCCGGACTGAACAATGAGCAGTTCTTC
cdr3_aa: CASSPGLNNEQFF

d_call: TRBD1
j_call: TRBJ1-2
clone_size: NA
v_call: TRBV14
cdr3_nt: TGTGCCAGCAGCCAAGGACAGGGCTATGGCTACACCTTC
cdr3_aa: CASSQGQGYGYTF

d_call: NA
j_call: TRBJ1-1
clone_size: NA
v_call: TRBV14
cdr3_nt: TGTGCCAGCAGCCAAGATATAGGCGGAGGCACTGAAGCTTTCTTT
cdr3_aa: CASSQDIGGGTEAFF

d_call: NA
j_call: TRBJ2-1
clone_size: NA
v_call: TRBV5-1
cdr3_nt: TGCGCCAGCAGCTTGGCTGATCAAAACAATGAGCAGTTCTTC
cdr3_aa: CASSLADQNNEQFF

d_call: NA
j_call: TRBJ2-7
clone_size: NA
v_call: TRBV19
cdr3_nt: TGTGCCAGTAGTATCGTGGCGGCCTCCTACGAGCAGTACTTC
cdr3_aa: CASSIVAASYEQYF

d_call: NA
j_call: TRBJ1-1
clone_size: NA
v_call: TRBV29-1
cdr3_nt: TGCAGCGTTGAGGGGAAGAATAGTCCTATGGCTTTCTTT
cdr3_aa: CSVEGKNSPMAFF

d_call: NA
j_call: TRBJ2-7
clone_size: NA
v_call: TRBV19
cdr3_nt: TGTGCCAGTAGCTTCCGCACAACCTACGAGCAGTACTTC
cdr3_aa: CASSFRTTYEQYF

d_call: TRBD1
j_call: TRBJ2-7
clone_size: NA
v_call: TRBV18
cdr3_nt: TGTGCCAGCTCACCAGGACAGGGGGCCACCTACGAGCAGTACTTC
cdr3_aa: CASSPGQGATYEQYF

d_call: NA
j_call: TRBJ1-2
clone_size: NA
v_call: TRBV19
cdr3_nt: TGTGCCAGTAGTATCTCTGGGGAATATGGCTACACCTTC
cdr3_aa: CASSISGEYGYTF

d_call: NA
j_call: TRBJ2-7
clone_size: NA
v_call: TRBV7-8
cdr3_nt: TGTGCCAGCAGCTTAAATTACCGAGACAGCAACTACGAGCAGTACTTC
cdr3_aa: CASSLNYRDSNYEQYF

d_call: TRBD1
j_call: TRBJ2-7
clone_size: once
v_call: TRBV5-1
cdr3_nt: TGCGCCAGCAGCCGGACCGGGACAGGTCCCTACGAGCAGTACTTC
cdr3_aa: CASSRTGTGPYEQYF

d_call: NA
j_call: TRBJ1-1
clone_size: NA
v_call: TRBV9
cdr3_nt: TGTGCCAGCAGCGACTTCATGGGAACTGAAGCTTTCTTT
cdr3_aa: CASSDFMGTEAFF

d_call: NA
j_call: TRBJ2-7
clone_size: NA
v_call: TRBV15
cdr3_nt: TGTGCCACCAGCAGAGATCTGGGGGCTCTCGAGCAGTACTTC
cdr3_aa: CATSRDLGALEQYF

d_call: NA
j_call: TRBJ1-5
clone_size: NA
v_call: TRBV6-1
cdr3_nt: TGTGCCAGCAGTGAAAAGATGGCTGGTCAGCCCCAGCATTTT
cdr3_aa: CASSEKMAGQPQHF

d_call: TRBD2
j_call: TRBJ2-3
clone_size: NA
v_call: TRBV3-1/TRBV3-2
cdr3_nt: TGTGCCAGCAGCCTCTGGATAGCGGGGGCCACAGATACGCAGTATTTT
cdr3_aa: CASSLWIAGATDTQYF

d_call: NA
j_call: TRBJ1-5
clone_size: NA
v_call: TRBV7-2
cdr3_nt: TGTGCCAGCAGCTCCGCCCTCCATGGGGATCAGCCCCAGCATTTT
cdr3_aa: CASSSALHGDQPQHF

d_call: NA
j_call: TRBJ1-2
clone_size: NA
v_call: TRBV12-3/TRBV12-4
cdr3_nt: TGTGCCAGTCGTGGGCGGGATGTTGGCTACACCTTC
cdr3_aa: CASRGRDVGYTF

d_call: NA
j_call: TRBJ2-7
clone_size: NA
v_call: TRBV3-1/TRBV3-2
cdr3_nt: TGTGCCAGCAGCCAATTGAAACGCGAGCAGTACTTC
cdr3_aa: CASSQLKREQYF

d_call: TRBD1
j_call: TRBJ1-2
clone_size: NA
v_call: TRBV7-3
cdr3_nt: TGTGCCAGCAGTTCCACCGGGACAGGGAGGGACGGCTACACCTTC
cdr3_aa: CASSSTGTGRDGYTF

d_call: TRBD1
j_call: TRBJ1-2
clone_size: NA
v_call: TRBV7-9
cdr3_nt: TGTGCCAGCAGCTTAGAGTCCGGGACAGGGGATAACTTC
cdr3_aa: CASSLESGTGDNF

d_call: NA
j_call: TRBJ2-5
clone_size: NA
v_call: TRBV28
cdr3_nt: TGTGCCAGCAGTAGAGGGGGGAGCCAAGAGACCCAGTACTTC
cdr3_aa: CASSRGGSQETQYF

d_call: TRBD1
j_call: TRBJ1-1
clone_size: NA
v_call: TRBV5-5
cdr3_nt: TGTGCCAGCAGCCTACGGGGAGGGGGCCTGAACACTGAAGCTTTCTTT
cdr3_aa: CASSLRGGGLNTEAFF

d_call: NA
j_call: TRBJ1-3
clone_size: NA
v_call: TRBV3-1/TRBV3-2
cdr3_nt: TGTGCCAGCAGCCAGGCCGACATTTCGGGAAACACCATATATTTT
cdr3_aa: CASSQADISGNTIYF